The sequence of this T cell receptor beta chain was determined in a study of control samples from healthy donors and cancer patients. Sequencing used immunoSEQ multiplex PCR; TCRdb keeps in-frame clones, though not all of them. Here the sample spans some 130,000 clones, just under 95% being singletons. The receptor's source is a man aged 30-40 years in good health. The sequencing input was blood.

The CDR3 spells CASSPRVGGNYGYTF. CDR3 in DNA: TGTGCCAGCAGTCCCCGGGTAGGGGGAAACTATGGCTACACCTTC. This sequence joins TRBV6-5 and TRBJ1-2, with a tentative D call TRBD1 (6 bases). The CDR3 has 15 residues. The V gene's germline CDR1 is MNHEY and CDR2 SVGAGI. The ends were cut back, 5 bases at V and 2 bases at J, with 15 bases in the middle.